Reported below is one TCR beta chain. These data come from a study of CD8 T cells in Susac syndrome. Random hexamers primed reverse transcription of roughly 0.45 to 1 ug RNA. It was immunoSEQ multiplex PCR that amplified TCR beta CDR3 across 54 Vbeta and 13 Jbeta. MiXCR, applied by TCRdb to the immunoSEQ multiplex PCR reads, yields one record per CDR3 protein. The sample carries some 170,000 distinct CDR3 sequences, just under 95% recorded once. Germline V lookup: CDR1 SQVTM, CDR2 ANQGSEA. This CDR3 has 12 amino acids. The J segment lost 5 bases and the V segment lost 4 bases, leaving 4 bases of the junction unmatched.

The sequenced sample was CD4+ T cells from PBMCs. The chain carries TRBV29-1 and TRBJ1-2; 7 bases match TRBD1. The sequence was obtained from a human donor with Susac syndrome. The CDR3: CSVGDSAYGYTF. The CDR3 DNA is TGCAGCGTTGGGGACAGCGCATATGGCTACACCTTC.